The 28 T cell receptor beta chains presented below share a single source sample, sequenced in a study of early T cells in non-severe SARS-CoV-2 infection. TCRdb fed the 5' RACE reads into MiXCR, producing one record per CDR3 protein. The sample shows about 38,000 distinct CDR3 sequences, 4.6% of them seen only once. Material: whole blood. The receptors derive from an adult who was a healthcare worker with PCR-confirmed SARS-CoV-2 infection or an uninfected control (not recorded which).

This clonotype was picked up many times. The chain links TRBV7-3 to TRBJ2-1; D may correspond to TRBD1 or TRBD2 (6 bases each). Germline V lookup: CDR1 SGHTA, CDR2 FQGTGA. The V and J ends lost 4 bases and 5 bases respectively, with 15 bases between them. The CDR3 length is 15 residues. The DNA for the CDR3 is TGTGCCAGCAGCTCCCTCCCGGGGGCCGACAATGAGCAGTTCTTC. It encodes CASSSLPGADNEQFF.

There are many counts of this clonotype. The chain recombines TRBV7-9 with TRBJ1-2; maybe TRBD1 (6 bases). The CDR3 has 17 residues. CDR1 SEHNR and CDR2 FQNEAQ come from the germline V gene (reference sequence). Trimming took off 5 bases at V and 8 bases at J, with 27 bases between the two ends. DNA of the CDR3: TGTGCCAGCAGCCCCCTAGAGGGGGTTCCCTTGGGAGGAGGCTACACCTTC. Its protein product is CASSPLEGVPLGGGYTF.

The V gene is TRBV11-3, the J gene TRBJ2-2; D not certain. The CDR3 contains 14 residues. With 5 bases removed from V and 0 bases from J, the gap between germline ends came to 7 bases. Germline-derived CDR1 and CDR2 are SGHNT and YENEEA. CDR3 DNA: TGTGCCAGCAGCCCCTCTCCGAACACCGGGGAGCTGTTTTTT. This encodes CASSPSPNTGELFF.

This clonotype came up many times. The V and J genes are TRBV5-1 and TRBJ1-4; tentative D call: TRBD1 (5 bases). The CDR3 sequence is 16 residues long. Trimming removed 4 bases from V and 2 bases from J, with 15 bases in between. The germline gives CDR1 SGHRS, CDR2 YFSETQ. The CDR3 bases are TGCGCCAGCAGCCCGGCTGGGGGTGGGACTAATGAAAAACTGTTTTTT. This sequence encodes CASSPAGGGTNEKLFF.

This clonotype was detected many times. The rearrangement uses TRBV19 and TRBJ2-3, with 12 bases lining up with TRBD2. The CDR3 is 13 residues long. J was trimmed by 5 bases and V by 10 bases; bases with no gene match: 4. Germline CDR1 is LNHDA and CDR2 is SQIVND (reference sequence). The CDR3 here is CATASGGGDTQYF. The CDR3 bases are TGTGCCACCGCTAGCGGGGGGGGAGATACGCAGTATTTT.

This clonotype showed up many times. At one end, the junction sequence differs from germline, possibly due to a read error. This chain uses TRBV4-1 with TRBJ1-5, with D unclear. The germline CDR1 and CDR2 sequences are MGHRA and YSYEKL. The CDR3 consists of 17 residues. CDR3 nucleotides: TGCGCCAGCAGCGAAGACCACTCTAGTAGAGTATGGCAGCCCCAGCATTTT. Its translation is CASSEDHSSRVWQPQHF.

This clonotype was observed a handful of times. V gene TRBV4-1 combines with J gene TRBJ2-5; D gene uncertain. This CDR3 has 13 amino acids. The germline V and J ends were trimmed by 4 bases and 1 base, with 7 bases remaining between them. Germline CDR1 and CDR2: MGHRA and YSYEKL. For the CDR3, the DNA is TGCGCCAGCAGCCCGAGACTCCAAGAGACCCAGTACTTC. Encoded protein: CASSPRLQETQYF.

This clonotype has only a few counts. The chain couples TRBV12-3 or TRBV12-4 to TRBJ1-2; 7 bases are shared with TRBD1. This CDR3 is built from 16 residues. The V and J ends lost 6 bases and 3 bases, in that order; junction bases with no gene match: 13. CDR3 in DNA: TGTGCCAGCAGATCTCGACAGGGAAGGAGAGACTATGGCTACACCTTC. It codes for CASRSRQGRRDYGYTF.

This clonotype was seen many times. The genes are TRBV12-3 or TRBV12-4 and TRBJ2-5; the match to TRBD1 covers 7 bases. With 5 bases clipped from V and 3 bases from J, the junction kept 9 bases outside the gene matches. The CDR3 is 15 amino acids. The CDR3 DNA is TGTGCCAGCAGTCCCGAGGGACAGCACGAAGAGACCCAGTACTTC. Translated: CASSPEGQHEETQYF.

This clonotype was counted at least ten times. The V gene is TRBV7-2, the J gene TRBJ2-7; 8 nucleotides agree with TRBD2. The germline V gene has CDR1 SGHTA and CDR2 FQGNSA. V shed 2 bases, J shed 3 bases, and the junction held 3 bases outside the gene matches. The length of the CDR3 is 14 residues. The CDR3 spells CASSLTSGNYEQYF. CDR3 bases: TGTGCCAGCAGCTTAACTAGCGGCAACTACGAGCAGTACTTC. Filled out from reference TRBV7-2 and TRBJ2-7, the complete variable domain reads GAGVSQSPSNKVTEKGKDVELRCDPISGHTALYWYRQSLGQGLEFLIYFQGNSAPDKSGLPSDRFSAERTGGSVSTLTIQRTQQEDSAVYLCASSLTSGNYEQYFGPGTRLTVT.

A word on this clonotype: This may be a read error: a much more frequent sequence differs by one nucleotide. The rearrangement joins TRBV5-1 to TRBJ2-7; 9 nucleotides line up with TRBD1. Germline V gene sequence: CDR1 SGHRS, CDR2 YFSETQ. CDR3 length equals 13 residues. V lost 0 bases and J lost 7; bases outside the gene matches: 2. The CDR3 DNA reads as TGCGCCAGCAGCTTGGGACAGGGGGTAGAGCAGTACTTC. Residues: CASSLGQGVEQYF.

This clonotype is a singleton in its sample. The V gene is TRBV7-9, the J gene TRBJ2-5; a possible D gene is TRBD2 (5 bases). CDR1 and CDR2 from the germline V gene are SEHNR and FQNEAQ (reference sequence). The CDR3 spans 14 residues. Trimming took 4 bases from V and 2 from J, leaving 11 bases between them. This CDR3 reads CASSSSGPQETQYF. Here the CDR3 DNA reads TGTGCCAGCAGCTCGAGCGGCCCTCAAGAGACCCAGTACTTC.

This clonotype was picked up many times. Written as DNA, the CDR3 is TGCAGCGTTAACGACAGGGACTATGGCTACACCTTC. Translated, it gives CSVNDRDYGYTF. The chain has TRBV29-1 and TRBJ1-2; 7 positions match TRBD1. The V segment lost 5 bases and the J segment 3 bases; nucleotides outside the gene matches: 3. From germline, CDR1 is SQVTM and CDR2 ANQGSEA. The CDR3 consists of 12 residues. Variable domain in full (rest from reference TRBV29-1 and TRBJ1-2): SAVISQKPSRDICQRGTSLTIQCQVDSQVTMMFWYRQQPGQSLTLIATANQGSEATYESGFVIDKFPISRPNLTFSTLTVSNMSPEDSSIYLCSVNDRDYGYTFGSGTRLTVV.

V usage is TRBV18 and J usage is TRBJ2-7; no firm D call. The germline V and J ends were trimmed by 2 bases and 0 bases, with 11 bases remaining between them. Per the germline V gene, CDR1 is KGHSH and CDR2 is LQKENI. This CDR3 is built from 15 residues. The CDR3 DNA reads TGTGCCAGCTCACCAGGAGCACAGAGCTCCTACGAGCAGTACTTC. Protein: CASSPGAQSSYEQYF. Together with reference TRBV18 and TRBJ2-7, the CDR3 gives the full variable domain: NAGVMQNPRHLVRRRGQEARLRCSPMKGHSHVYWYRQLPEEGLKFMVYLQKENIIDESGMPKERFSAEFPKEGPSILRIQQVVRGDSAAYFCASSPGAQSSYEQYFGPGTRLTVT.

This clonotype was recorded at least ten times. J is TRBJ2-1 and V is TRBV15, with 8 bases identical to TRBD2. CDR3 size: 14 residues. J gave up 7 bases and V 6 bases, and 8 bases lay outside the gene matches. Germline CDR1 is LNHNV and CDR2 is YYDKDF (reference sequence). In DNA form, the CDR3 reads TGTGCCACCAGATCTAGCGGGCCTAGTAATGAGCAGTTCTTC. This gives the protein CATRSSGPSNEQFF.

This clonotype was seen repeatedly, ten times or more. The chain couples TRBV2 to TRBJ1-1; D gene ambiguous. Trimming took off 6 bases at V and 2 bases at J, with 10 bases between the two ends. This CDR3 spans 13 amino acids. Germline CDR1 reads SNHLY; CDR2 reads FYNNEI. The CDR3 here is CASRVTGNTEAFF. CDR3 coding DNA: TGTGCCAGCAGAGTGACGGGAAACACTGAAGCTTTCTTT.

This clonotype was seen ten or more times. The rearrangement links TRBV12-3 or TRBV12-4 to TRBJ1-5; D call uncertain. Trimming removed 6 bases at V and 7 bases at J, with 10 bases between. The CDR3 sequence is 12 residues long. CDR3 in DNA: TGTGCCAGCAGCTACGGAGAACAGCCCCAGCATTTT. This codes for CASSYGEQPQHF.

The rearrangement uses TRBV10-3 and TRBJ1-3; D remains unclear. CDR1 is ENHRY, CDR2 SYGVKD, per germline. V lost 9 bases to trimming and J lost 7 bases, with 10 bases between them. This CDR3 has 11 residues. The CDR3, as DNA: TGTGCCATTAGTTCAGTGAACACCATATATTTT. It encodes CAISSVNTIYF.

There are many counts of this clonotype. This chain connects TRBV7-9 to TRBJ2-2; 7 nucleotides agree with TRBD1. The CDR3 is 15 residues long. Trimming took 1 base from V and 5 from J; bases not matched to a gene: 4. CDR1 is SEHNR and CDR2 is FQNEAQ in the germline V gene (reference sequence). CDR3 DNA sequence: TGTGCCAGCAGCTTAGTTGACAGGGAAACCGGGGAGCTGTTTTTT. It translates to CASSLVDRETGELFF.

In this sample, this clonotype turned up many times. The V call is TRBV18, the J call TRBJ2-7; perhaps TRBD2 as D (6 bases). Germline V gene sequence: CDR1 KGHSH, CDR2 LQKENI. The CDR3 is 14 amino acids. Between the trimmed V and J ends, which lost 6 bases and 0 bases, there was a span of 12 bases. The CDR3 DNA reads as TGTGCCAGCTCGGCGGCGGGGAGCTCCTACGAGCAGTACTTC. It codes for CASSAAGSSYEQYF.

This clonotype has ten or more counts. The chain uses TRBV7-9 and TRBJ1-5; unclear D gene. CDR1 and CDR2 (germline): SEHNR, FQNEAQ (reference sequence). This CDR3 is built from 13 residues. Trimming left V 4 bases short and J 7 bases short, with 11 bases between. The CDR3 DNA reads as TGTGCCAGCAGCTCTATTGGGGAACAGCCCCAGCATTTT. Its translation: CASSSIGEQPQHF.

The table lists this clonotype with many counts. The V gene is TRBV7-9, the J gene TRBJ2-7; 7 nucleotides match TRBD2. The CDR3 loop spans 14 amino acids. Germline CDR1 SEHNR, CDR2 FQNEAQ (reference sequence). V trimming: 2 bases; J trimming: 0 bases; junction bases outside the gene matches: 1. The CDR3 reads CASSLPGGSYEQYF. CDR3 nucleotides: TGTGCCAGCAGCTTACCGGGGGGCTCCTACGAGCAGTACTTC.

Ten or more counts support this clonotype. J is TRBJ2-7 and V is TRBV5-4; D ambiguous. The ends were cut back, 1 base at V and 2 bases at J, with 7 bases in the middle. Germline V gene data show CDR1 as SGHNT and CDR2 as YYREEE (reference sequence). The CDR3 is 13 residues long. CDR3 bases: TGTGCCAGCAGCTTGTTCGGCGCCTACGAGCAGTACTTC. Translated, it gives CASSLFGAYEQYF.

Concerning this clonotype: At one boundary the junction diverges from the germline segment, which might be a read error. The chain combines TRBV4-1 with TRBJ1-4, with D hard to call. This CDR3 region has 15 residues. In germline, CDR1 is MGHRA, CDR2 YSYEKL. The CDR3 is CASSQDLGGNVKLFF. CDR3 nucleotide sequence: TGCGCCAGCAGCCAAGATTTGGGCGGTAATGTAAAACTGTTTTTT.

This clonotype was counted many times. The chain links TRBV7-6 to TRBJ2-7; 12 bases map to TRBD2. This CDR3 is 16 amino acids long. CDR1 is SGHVS and CDR2 is FNYEAQ in the germline V gene. J was trimmed by 2 bases and V by 5 bases; bases with no gene match: 7. The CDR3 spells CASSTRTSGNTYEQYF. The CDR3 DNA follows: TGTGCCAGCAGCACCCGGACTAGCGGGAATACCTACGAGCAGTACTTC.

This clonotype is medium-sized (0.01 to 0.1%) by share. The chain joins TRBV7-2 to TRBJ2-3, with D uncertain. Germline V CDR1 and CDR2: SGHTA, FQGNSA. Between the trimmed V and J ends, which lost 0 bases and 0 bases, there was a span of 1 base. The CDR3 has 13 residues. CDR3 region: CASSLASTDTQYF. The CDR3 nucleotides are TGTGCCAGCAGCTTAGCTAGCACAGATACGCAGTATTTT.

This clonotype was observed at least ten times. The chain carries TRBV7-8 and TRBJ2-1; 12 positions match TRBD2. Germline-derived CDR1 and CDR2 are SGHVS and FQNEAQ. V trimming: 4 bases; J trimming: 8 bases; junction bases outside the gene matches: 9. The CDR3 is 16 residues long. The CDR3 reads CASSSSGGDFIHEQFF. The CDR3, as DNA: TGTGCCAGCAGCTCTAGCGGGGGGGACTTTATCCATGAGCAGTTCTTC.

This clonotype qualifies as medium-sized. The V gene is TRBV20-1, the J gene TRBJ2-3, with D unresolved. Germline lookup yields CDR1 DFQATT and CDR2 SNEGSKA (reference sequence). V lost 5 bases and J 7 bases, leaving 10 bases between the germline ends. This CDR3 comprises 11 residues. The CDR3 sequence: CSASNLNTQYF. In nucleotides, the CDR3 is TGCAGTGCTTCCAATCTTAATACGCAGTATTTT.